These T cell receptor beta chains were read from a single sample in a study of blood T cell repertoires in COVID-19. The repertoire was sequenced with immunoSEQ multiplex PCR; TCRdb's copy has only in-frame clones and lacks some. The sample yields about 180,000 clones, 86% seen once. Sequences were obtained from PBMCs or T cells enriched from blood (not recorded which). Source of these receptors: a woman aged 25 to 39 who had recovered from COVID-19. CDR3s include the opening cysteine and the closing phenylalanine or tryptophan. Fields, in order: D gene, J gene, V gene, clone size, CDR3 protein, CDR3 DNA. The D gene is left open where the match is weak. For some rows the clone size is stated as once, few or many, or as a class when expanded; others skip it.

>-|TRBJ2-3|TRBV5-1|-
CASFIGQTSTDTQYF
TGCGCCAGCTTTATCGGACAGACTAGCACAGATACGCAGTATTTT
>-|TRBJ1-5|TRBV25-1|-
CASSRPGGAQHF
TGTGCCAGCAGTAGACCCGGGGGGGCCCAGCATTTT
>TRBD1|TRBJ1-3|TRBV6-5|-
CASSTPTGTGNTIYF
TGTGCCAGCAGTACCCCGACAGGGACTGGAAACACCATATATTTT
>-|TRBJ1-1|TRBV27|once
CASSPPTYTEAFF
TGTGCCAGCAGTCCTCCGACATACACTGAAGCTTTCTTT
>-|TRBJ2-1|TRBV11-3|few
CASSLDLTGEANEQFF
TGTGCCAGCAGCTTAGATCTAACAGGGGAGGCAAATGAGCAGTTCTTC
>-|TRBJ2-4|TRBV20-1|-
CSASEGGIQYF
TGCAGTGCTAGTGAGGGAGGCATTCAGTACTTC
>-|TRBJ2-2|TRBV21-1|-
CASSKDGHPQGGRAVHTNTGELFF
TGTGCCAGCAGCAAAGACGGACATCCCCAGGGCGGGAGGGCCGTTCACACGAACACCGGGGAGCTGTTTTTT
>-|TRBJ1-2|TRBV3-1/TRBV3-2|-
CASSQEGFYGYTF
TGTGCCAGCAGCCAAGAGGGCTTTTATGGCTACACCTTC
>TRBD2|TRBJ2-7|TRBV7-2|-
CASSLGDYAYEQYF
TGTGCCAGCAGCTTAGGGGACTACGCCTACGAGCAGTACTTC
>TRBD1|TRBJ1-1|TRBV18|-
CASSPSQGSGSEAFF
TGTGCCAGCTCACCGTCACAGGGGTCAGGATCTGAAGCTTTCTTT
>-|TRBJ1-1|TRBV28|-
CASRGGLANTEAFF
TGTGCCAGCAGAGGAGGACTCGCGAACACTGAAGCTTTCTTT
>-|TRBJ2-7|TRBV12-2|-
CASRLEVTASPTSGSKDF
TGTGCAAGTCGCTTAGAGGTGACAGCCTCTCCCACTAGCGGGAGTAAGGACTTC
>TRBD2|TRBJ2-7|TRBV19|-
CASSSRLARHSYEQYF
TGTGCCAGTAGTTCGCGACTAGCGAGACACTCCTACGAGCAGTACTTC
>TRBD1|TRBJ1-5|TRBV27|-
CASSTGTGYNQPQHF
TGTGCCAGCAGTACAGGGACAGGGTACAATCAGCCCCAGCATTTT
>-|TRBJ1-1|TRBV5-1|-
CASRDTSVRFF
TGCGCCAGCAGGGACACCTCTGTCAGGTTCTTT
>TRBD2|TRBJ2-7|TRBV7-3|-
CASSFTSGRQDEQYF
TGTGCCAGCAGCTTCACTAGCGGGAGGCAGGACGAGCAGTACTTC
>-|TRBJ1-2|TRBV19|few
CASSMGNGYTF
TGTGCCAGTAGTATGGGCAATGGCTACACCTTC
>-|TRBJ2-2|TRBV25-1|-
CASSVKGYPGELFF
TGTGCCAGCAGTGTGAAGGGGTACCCCGGGGAGCTGTTTTTT
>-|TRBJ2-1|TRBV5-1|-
CASSLGASSYNEQFF
TGCGCCAGCAGCTTGGGCGCTAGCTCCTACAATGAGCAGTTCTTC
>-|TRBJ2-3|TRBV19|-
CASNTGPPYTDTQYF
TGTGCCAGTAACACAGGGCCCCCGTACACAGATACGCAGTATTTT
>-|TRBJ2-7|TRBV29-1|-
CSVYLDAPYEQYF
TGCAGCGTGTACTTAGATGCCCCCTACGAGCAGTACTTC
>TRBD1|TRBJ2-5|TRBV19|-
CASSSPGTGSETQYF
TGTGCCAGTAGTAGCCCCGGGACAGGGTCAGAGACCCAGTACTTC
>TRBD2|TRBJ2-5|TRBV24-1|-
CATSESRAGSETQYF
TGTGCCACCAGTGAAAGTCGAGCGGGGTCAGAGACCCAGTACTTC
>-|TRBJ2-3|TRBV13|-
CASSLGGRTDTQYF
TGTGCCAGCAGCTTAGGAGGGAGAACAGATACGCAGTATTTT
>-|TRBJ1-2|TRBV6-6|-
CASSYSRKDNNYGYTF
TGTGCCAGCAGTTACTCGAGGAAGGACAATAACTATGGCTACACCTTC
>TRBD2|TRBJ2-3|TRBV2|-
CADGTGGSTDTQYF
TGTGCAGACGGCACGGGGGGAAGCACAGATACGCAGTATTTT
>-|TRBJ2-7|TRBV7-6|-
CASSPSTASGLSYEQYF
TGTGCCAGCAGCCCCTCCACGGCGTCAGGCCTTTCCTACGAGCAGTACTTC
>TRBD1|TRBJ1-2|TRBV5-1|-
CASSLEGQGSHGYTF
TGCGCCAGCAGCTTGGAGGGACAGGGTTCACATGGCTACACCTTC
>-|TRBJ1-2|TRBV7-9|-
CASSLIGDLGYTF
TGTGCCAGCAGCTTAATAGGGGATTTAGGCTACACCTTC
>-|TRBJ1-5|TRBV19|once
CASSHQGTIDNQPQHF
TGTGCCAGTAGTCATCAGGGGACTATAGACAATCAGCCCCAGCATTTT
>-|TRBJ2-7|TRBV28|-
CASTTPRRAQYF
TGTGCCAGCACCACCCCCCGGAGGGCACAGTACTTC
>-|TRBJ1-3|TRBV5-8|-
CASSSLWRLSGNTIYF
TGTGCCAGCAGCTCCCTCTGGAGGCTCTCTGGAAACACCATATATTTT
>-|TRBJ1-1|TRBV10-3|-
CAISQAYGNTEAFF
TGTGCCATCAGCCAAGCATATGGGAACACTGAAGCTTTCTTT
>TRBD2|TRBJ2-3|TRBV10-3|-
CAISGEREGSYTQYF
TGTGCCATCAGTGGGGAGCGGGAGGGTTCATATACGCAGTATTTT
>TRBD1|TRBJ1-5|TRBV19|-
CASRPTGGQPQHF
TGTGCCAGTAGACCGACAGGGGGTCAGCCCCAGCATTTT
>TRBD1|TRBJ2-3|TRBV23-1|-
CASSRQGGTDTQYF
TGCGCCAGCAGTAGACAGGGTGGGACAGATACGCAGTATTTT
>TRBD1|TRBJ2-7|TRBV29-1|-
CSVEVDRGLEQYF
TGCAGCGTTGAGGTGGACAGGGGGCTTGAGCAGTACTTC